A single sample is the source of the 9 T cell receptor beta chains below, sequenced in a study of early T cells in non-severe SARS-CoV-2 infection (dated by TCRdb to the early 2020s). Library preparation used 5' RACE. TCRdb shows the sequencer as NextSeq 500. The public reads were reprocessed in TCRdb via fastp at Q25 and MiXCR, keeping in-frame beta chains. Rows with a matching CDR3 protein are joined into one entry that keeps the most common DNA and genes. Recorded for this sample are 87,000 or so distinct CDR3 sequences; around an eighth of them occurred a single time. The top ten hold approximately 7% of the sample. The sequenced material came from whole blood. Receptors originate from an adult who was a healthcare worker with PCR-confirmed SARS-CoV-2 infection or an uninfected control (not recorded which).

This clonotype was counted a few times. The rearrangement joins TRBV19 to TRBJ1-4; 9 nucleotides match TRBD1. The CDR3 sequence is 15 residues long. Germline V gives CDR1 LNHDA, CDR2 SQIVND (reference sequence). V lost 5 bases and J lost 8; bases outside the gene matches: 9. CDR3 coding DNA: TGTGCCAGTAGTGCCGCCCGGACAGGGGACGAAAAACTGTTTTTT. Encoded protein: CASSAARTGDEKLFF. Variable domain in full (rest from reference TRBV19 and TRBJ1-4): DGGITQSPKYLFRKEGQNVTLSCEQNLNHDAMYWYRQDPGQGLRLIYYSQIVNDFQKGDIAEGYSVSREKKESFPLTVTSAQKNPTAFYLCASSAARTGDEKLFFGSGTQLSVL.

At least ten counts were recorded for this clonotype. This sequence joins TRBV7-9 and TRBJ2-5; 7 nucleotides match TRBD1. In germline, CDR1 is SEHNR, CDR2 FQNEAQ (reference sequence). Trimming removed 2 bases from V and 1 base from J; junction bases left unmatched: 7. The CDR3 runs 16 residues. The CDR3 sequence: CASSLQTGYSQETQYF. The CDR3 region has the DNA TGTGCCAGCAGCTTACAGACAGGGTACTCCCAAGAGACCCAGTACTTC.

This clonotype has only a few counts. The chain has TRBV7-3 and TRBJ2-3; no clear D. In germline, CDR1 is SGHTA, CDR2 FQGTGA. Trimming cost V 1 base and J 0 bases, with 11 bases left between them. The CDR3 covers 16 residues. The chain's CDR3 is CASSLRGLSSTDTQYF. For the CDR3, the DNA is TGTGCCAGCAGCTTAAGAGGTCTAAGTAGCACAGATACGCAGTATTTT. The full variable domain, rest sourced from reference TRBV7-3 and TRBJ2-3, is GAGVSQTPSNKVTEKGKYVELRCDPISGHTALYWYRQSLGQGPEFLIYFQGTGAADDSGLPNDRFFAVRPEGSVSTLKIQRTERGDSAVYLCASSLRGLSSTDTQYFGPGTRLTVL.

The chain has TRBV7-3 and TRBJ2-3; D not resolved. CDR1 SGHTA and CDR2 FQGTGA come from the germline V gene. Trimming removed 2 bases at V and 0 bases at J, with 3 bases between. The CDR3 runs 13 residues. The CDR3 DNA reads TGTGCCAGCAGCTTAGACAGCACAGATACGCAGTATTTT. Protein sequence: CASSLDSTDTQYF.

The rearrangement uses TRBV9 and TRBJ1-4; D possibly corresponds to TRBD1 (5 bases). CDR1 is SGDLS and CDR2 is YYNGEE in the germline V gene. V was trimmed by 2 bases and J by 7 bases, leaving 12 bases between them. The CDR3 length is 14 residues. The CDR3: CASSVRGDLEKLFF. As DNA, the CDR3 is TGTGCCAGCAGCGTTCGGGGCGACCTTGAAAAACTGTTTTTT.

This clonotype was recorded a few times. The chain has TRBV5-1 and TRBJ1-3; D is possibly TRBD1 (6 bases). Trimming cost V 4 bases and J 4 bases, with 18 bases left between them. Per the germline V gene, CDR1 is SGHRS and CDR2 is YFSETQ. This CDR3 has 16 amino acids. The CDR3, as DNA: TGCGCCAGCAGCCCTCGCGCAGGGGTGAGAGGAAACACCATATATTTT. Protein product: CASSPRAGVRGNTIYF.

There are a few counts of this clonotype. CDR3 sequence: CASRALGGGETQYF. The CDR3 DNA reads TGTGCCAGCAGGGCCCTCGGCGGGGGAGAGACCCAGTACTTC. The genes are TRBV5-6 and TRBJ2-5; 7 nucleotides align to TRBD2. The CDR3 runs 14 residues. The germline V gene has CDR1 SGHDT and CDR2 YYEEEE. Trimming took 5 bases from V and 4 from J; bases not matched to a gene: 8. The full variable domain, with the rest looked up from reference TRBV5-6 and TRBJ2-5, is DAGVTQSPTHLIKTRGQQVTLRCSPKSGHDTVSWYQQALGQGPQFIFQYYEEEERQRGNFPDRFSGHQFPNYSSELNVNALLLGDSALYLCASRALGGGETQYFGPGTRLLVL.

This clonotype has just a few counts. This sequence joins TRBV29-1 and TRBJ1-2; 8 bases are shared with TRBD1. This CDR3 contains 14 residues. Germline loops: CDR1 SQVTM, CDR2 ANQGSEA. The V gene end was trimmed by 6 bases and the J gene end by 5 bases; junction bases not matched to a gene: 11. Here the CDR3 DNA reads TGCAGCGTCACCCCCAGGGGGCGCGATTATGGCTACACCTTC. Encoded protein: CSVTPRGRDYGYTF.

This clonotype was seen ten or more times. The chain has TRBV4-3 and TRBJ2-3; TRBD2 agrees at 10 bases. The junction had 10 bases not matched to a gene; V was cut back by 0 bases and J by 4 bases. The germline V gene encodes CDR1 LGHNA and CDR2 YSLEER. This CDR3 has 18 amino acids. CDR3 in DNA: TGCGCCAGCAGCCAAGATCTGGCTAGCGGGAGATTCGCAGATACGCAGTATTTT. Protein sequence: CASSQDLASGRFADTQYF.